There are a few counts of the clone carrying this TCR beta chain. Other DNA sequences in the sample encode the same CDR3. This record belongs to a study of blood T cell repertoires in COVID-19. About the study: T cells, B-cell-depleted T cells, or PBMCs supplied cDNA or gDNA.

The study assigned cohorts using participant-reported clinical history. Original data processing: The authors estimated nucleated cell counts from reference gene primer amplification. The assay was immunoSEQ multiplex PCR, and TCRdb's table has in-frame clones only and misses some. That table supplies the V and J calls and clone size; D and trimming were determined from the DNA. The table lists fewer than 500,000 clones, approximately 88% of them singletons. The germline V gene encodes CDR1 KGHDR and CDR2 SFDVKD. V was shortened by 3 bases and J by 1 base, with 7 bases between the two germline ends. The length of the CDR3 is 14 residues.

Material for sequencing was PBMCs or T cells enriched from blood (not recorded which). This receptor was identified in a woman younger than 45 with acute COVID-19. This rearrangement joins TRBV24-1 to TRBJ2-3; D is unclear. The CDR3: CATSDPTGTDTQYF. The CDR3 coding sequence is TGTGCCACCAGTGATCCTACAGGCACAGATACGCAGTATTTT.